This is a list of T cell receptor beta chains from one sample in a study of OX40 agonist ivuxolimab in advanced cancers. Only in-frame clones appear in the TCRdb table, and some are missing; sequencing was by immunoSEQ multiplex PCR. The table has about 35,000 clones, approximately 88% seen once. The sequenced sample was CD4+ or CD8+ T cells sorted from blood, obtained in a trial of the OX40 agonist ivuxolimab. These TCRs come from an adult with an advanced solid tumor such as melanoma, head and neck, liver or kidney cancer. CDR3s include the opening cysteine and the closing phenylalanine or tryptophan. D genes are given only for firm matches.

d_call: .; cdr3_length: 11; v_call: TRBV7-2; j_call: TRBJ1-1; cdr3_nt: TGTGCCAGCAGCCCTGGGGGGGAGGCTTTCTTT; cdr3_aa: CASSPGGEAFF
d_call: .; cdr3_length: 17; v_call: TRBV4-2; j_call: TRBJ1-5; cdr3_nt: TGTGCCAGCAGCCAAGAGCAGGGCGTTGAGAGCAATCAGCCCCAGCATTTT; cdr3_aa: CASSQEQGVESNQPQHF
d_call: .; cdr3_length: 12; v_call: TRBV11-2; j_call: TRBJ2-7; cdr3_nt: TGTGCCAGCAGCTTTATAAGCTACGAGCAGTACTTC; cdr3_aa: CASSFISYEQYF
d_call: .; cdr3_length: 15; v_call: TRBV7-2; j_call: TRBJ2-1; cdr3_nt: TGTGCCAGCAGCTTTGTGGCGTCGACATACAATGAGCAGTTCTTC; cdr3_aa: CASSFVASTYNEQFF
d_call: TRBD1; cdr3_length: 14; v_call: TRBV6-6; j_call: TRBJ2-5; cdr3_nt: TGTGCCAGCAGTTGGGCAGGGGGTGAGGAGACCCAGTACTTC; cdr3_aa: CASSWAGGEETQYF
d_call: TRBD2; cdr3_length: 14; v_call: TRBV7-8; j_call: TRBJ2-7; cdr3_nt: TGTGCCAGCAGCATAACGGGGGGCTCCTACGAGCAGTACTTC; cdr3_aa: CASSITGGSYEQYF
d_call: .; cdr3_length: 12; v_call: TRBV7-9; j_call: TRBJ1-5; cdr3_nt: TGTGCCAGCAGCCTTCAGGCTCTGCCCCAGCATTTT; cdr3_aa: CASSLQALPQHF
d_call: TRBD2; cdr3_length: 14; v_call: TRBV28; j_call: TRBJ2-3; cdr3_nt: TGTGCCAGCAGTTTGGGGGGGTCCACAGATACGCAGTATTTT; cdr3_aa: CASSLGGSTDTQYF
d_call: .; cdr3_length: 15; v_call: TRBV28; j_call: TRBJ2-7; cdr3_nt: TGTGCCAGCAGGAGAAGCGGGACAGGAGTCTACGAGCAGTACTTC; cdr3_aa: CASRRSGTGVYEQYF
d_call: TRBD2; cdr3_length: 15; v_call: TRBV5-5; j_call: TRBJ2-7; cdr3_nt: TGTGCCAGCAGCGAGACTAGCGGGAGAGTCTACGAGCAGTACTTC; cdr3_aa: CASSETSGRVYEQYF
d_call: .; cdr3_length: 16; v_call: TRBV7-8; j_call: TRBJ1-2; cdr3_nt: TGTGCCAGCAGCTTACTTCAGGGAGGGATTCTCTATGGCTACACCTTC; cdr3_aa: CASSLLQGGILYGYTF
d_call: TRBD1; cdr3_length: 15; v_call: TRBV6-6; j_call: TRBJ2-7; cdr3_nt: TGTGCCAGCAGTGAGACCGACAGGGTAAGCGACGAGCAGTACTTC; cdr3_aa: CASSETDRVSDEQYF